What follows describes a single T cell receptor beta chain. This CDR3 contains 14 residues. V lost 7 bases to trimming and J lost 4 bases; unmatched junction nucleotides: 6. Per the germline V gene, CDR1 is MNHEY and CDR2 is SVGAGI. The table came from immunoSEQ multiplex PCR; TCRdb's copy has only in-frame clones and leaves some out. This sample yields some 120,000 clones, of which 85% to 90% are seen a single time; approximately 1.1% belongs to the top ten. The sample is drawn from a study of control samples from healthy donors and cancer patients. The receptor's source is a woman between 50 and 59 years old with colorectal cancer. The specimen sequenced was PBMCs. This rearrangement joins TRBV6-5 to TRBJ1-2, with 10 bases that match TRBD1. The CDR3 bases are TGTGCCAGCACCGCGACAGGGGGCGGCTATGGCTACACCTTC. Protein sequence: CASTATGGGYGYTF.